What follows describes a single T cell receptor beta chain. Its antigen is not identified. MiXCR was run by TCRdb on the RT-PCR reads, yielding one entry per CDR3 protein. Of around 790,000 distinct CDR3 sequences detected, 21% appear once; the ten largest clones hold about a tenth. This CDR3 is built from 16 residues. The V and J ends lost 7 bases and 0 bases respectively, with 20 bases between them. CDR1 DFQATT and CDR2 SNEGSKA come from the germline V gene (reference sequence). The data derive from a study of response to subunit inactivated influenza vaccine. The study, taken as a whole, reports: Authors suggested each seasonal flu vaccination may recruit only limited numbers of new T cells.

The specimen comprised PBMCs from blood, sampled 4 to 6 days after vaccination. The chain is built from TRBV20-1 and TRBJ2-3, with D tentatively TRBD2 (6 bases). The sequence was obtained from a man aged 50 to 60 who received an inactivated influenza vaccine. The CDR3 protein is CSGPDRIADSTDTQYF. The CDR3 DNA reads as TGCAGTGGGCCGGATAGGATAGCGGATAGCACAGATACGCAGTATTTT.